These 7 T cell receptor beta chains were all obtained from the same sample, sequenced in a study of shared clonotypes between healthy human individuals. Using immunoSEQ multiplex PCR, the repertoire was profiled, and TCRdb retains in-frame clones only, with some absent. The sample contains about 2.4 million clones, approximately 90% of which appear only once. Sequencing was performed on naive CD4+ T cells sorted from blood. Subset denoted: CD45RA+ positively selected. The receptors here all came from a young man in good health.

The chain has TRBV7-9 and TRBJ1-1; D gene unclear. Per germline, CDR1 SEHNR and CDR2 FQNEAQ (reference sequence). The CDR3 length is 14 residues. With 1 base removed from V and 1 base from J, the gap between germline ends came to 7 bases. CDR3: CASSLVAQNTEAFF. The CDR3 DNA sequence: TGTGCCAGCAGCTTAGTTGCGCAGAACACTGAAGCTTTCTTT.

This clone has more than one count but fewer than ten. This rearrangement joins TRBV30 to TRBJ1-6, with D possibly matching TRBD1 (6 bases). V dropped 4 bases and J dropped 7 bases, with 14 bases sitting between them. Looked up from germline, CDR1 is GTSNPN and CDR2 is SVGIG (reference sequence). The CDR3 has 14 amino acids. CDR3 DNA sequence: TGTGCCTGGAACGGAGGGGGACGAAATTCACCCCTCCACTTT. Translated, it gives CAWNGGGRNSPLHF.

The V call is TRBV7-2, the J call TRBJ2-3, with a possible D match to TRBD1 (5 bases). Germline CDR1 SGHTA, CDR2 FQGNSA. CDR3 size: 15 residues. The V end was cut by 6 bases, the J end by 0 bases, with 13 bases between. The CDR3 is CASRKDRTSTDTQYF. In DNA form, the CDR3 reads TGTGCCAGCAGAAAAGACAGAACTAGCACAGATACGCAGTATTTT.

As concerns this clone: Other DNA sequences within the sample encode an identical CDR3. V usage is TRBV19 and J usage is TRBJ2-1; D may be TRBD1 (6 bases). The V and J ends lost 3 bases and 4 bases respectively, with 7 bases between them. CDR3 length equals 13 residues. The germline V gene encodes CDR1 LNHDA and CDR2 SQIVND (reference sequence). The CDR3 reads CASSIDRYNEQFF. CDR3 sequence (DNA): TGTGCCAGTAGTATCGACAGGTACAATGAGCAGTTCTTC.

This clone was recorded once. The chain carries TRBV28 and TRBJ2-3; TRBD2 matches 10 bases. The CDR3 totals 18 residues. V was pared by 5 bases and J by 2 bases, with 13 bases of the junction left unmatched. Germline CDR1 MDHEN, CDR2 SYDVKM. The CDR3 sequence is CASSLSLGTSDNTDTQYF. The CDR3 DNA sequence: TGTGCCAGCAGTCTATCACTAGGGACTAGCGATAACACAGATACGCAGTATTTT.

This clone was recorded once. The chain is built from TRBV18 and TRBJ1-1; D is ambiguous. The CDR3 extends over 12 amino acids. Per the germline V gene, CDR1 is KGHSH and CDR2 is LQKENI. V was clipped by 2 bases and J by 4 bases, with 5 bases between them. CDR3 sequence: CASSPESTEAFF. The CDR3, as DNA: TGTGCCAGCTCACCAGAGTCCACTGAAGCTTTCTTT.

The CDR3 loop reads CAIMGGQGRVTEAFF. The CDR3 nucleotides are TGTGCCATCATGGGAGGACAGGGGCGAGTCACTGAAGCTTTCTTT. The chain joins TRBV10-3 to TRBJ1-1, with TRBD1 matching 9 bases. The junction had 10 bases not matched to a gene; V was cut back by 7 bases and J by 4 bases. This CDR3 spans 15 amino acids. The V gene's germline CDR1 is ENHRY and CDR2 SYGVKD.